The source of this T cell receptor (beta chain) is a study of blood T cell repertoires in COVID-19. For the study at large: T cells, B-cell-depleted T cells, or PBMCs supplied cDNA or gDNA.

Repertoires were generated with immunoSEQ multiplex PCR, while TCRdb's copy carries only in-frame clones and drops some. The data contain tens of thousands of clones, about four fifths of them seen just once; the ten biggest clones take up around 6.5%. V lost 6 bases to trimming and J lost 3 bases; unmatched junction nucleotides: 8. Per germline, CDR1 SGHDT and CDR2 YYEEEE. CDR3 length: 14 amino acids. Material: peripheral blood. The TCR originated in a human donor in a cohort sampled during active COVID-19. The chain has TRBV5-6 and TRBJ1-1, with 7 bases identical to TRBD1. Here the CDR3 reads CASTPGTADTEAFF. In nucleotides, the CDR3 is TGTGCCAGCACCCCAGGGACAGCCGACACTGAAGCTTTCTTT.